The 13 T cell receptor beta chains below all came from one sample that was sequenced in a study of control samples from healthy donors and cancer patients. Profiled with immunoSEQ multiplex PCR; TCRdb holds only in-frame clones, not every one. In the table there are approximately 76,000 clones, 80% to 90% of which are singletons. What was sequenced was PBMCs. Receptors originate from a man aged 60 to 69 with head and neck cancer.

This chain links TRBV14 with TRBJ2-7; D is possibly TRBD1 (5 bases). V lost 1 base and J lost 6, with 10 bases in between. Germline lookup yields CDR1 SGHDN and CDR2 FVKESK. CDR3 size: 13 residues. The CDR3 reads CASSQVLGAEQYF. The DNA for the CDR3 is TGTGCCAGCAGCCAAGTTCTAGGGGCCGAGCAGTACTTC.

J is TRBJ1-4 and V is TRBV13, with D possibly being TRBD1 (5 bases). The CDR3 sequence is 14 residues long. V lost 5 bases, J lost 5 bases, and 12 bases lay in between. Germline CDR1 is PRHDT and CDR2 is FYEKMQ (reference sequence). In DNA, the CDR3 is TGTGCCAGCAGCCTCCGGGACGGAAATGAAAAACTGTTTTTT. Protein sequence: CASSLRDGNEKLFF.

The chain recombines TRBV28 with TRBJ1-2; D not resolved. V was clipped by 8 bases and J by 7 bases, with 17 bases between them. This CDR3 has 13 amino acids. Germline V gives CDR1 MDHEN, CDR2 SYDVKM. Here the CDR3 DNA reads TGTGCCAGCCACTCATGGGTAGAGGTTGGCTACACCTTC. It specifies CASHSWVEVGYTF.

The V and J genes are TRBV3-1 (or the pseudogene TRBV3-2) and TRBJ2-7; D gene unclear. V was trimmed by 5 bases and J by 6 bases, leaving 17 bases between them. The germline V gene has CDR1 LGHDT and CDR2 YNNKEL (reference sequence). The CDR3 has 14 residues. CDR3 sequence reads: CASSSGSAAREQYF. Here the CDR3 DNA reads TGTGCCAGCAGCTCCGGGTCCGCAGCCCGCGAGCAGTACTTC.

The rearrangement links TRBV7-8 to TRBJ2-1; 16 bases fit TRBD2. Germline V lookup: CDR1 SGHVS, CDR2 FQNEAQ. V trimming: 6 bases; J trimming: 7 bases; junction bases outside the gene matches: 9. This CDR3 is 17 amino acids long. The CDR3 nucleotides read TGTGCCAGCAGTTTGGGACTAGCGGGAGGGCCTCGGAATGAGCAGTTCTTC. It specifies CASSLGLAGGPRNEQFF.

V usage is TRBV5-5 and J usage is TRBJ1-2; D not certain. The CDR3 runs 13 residues. Per germline, CDR1 SGHKS and CDR2 YYEKEE (reference sequence). V lost 3 bases and J 4 bases, leaving 10 bases between the germline ends. The CDR3 here is CASSSLGVYGYTF. The CDR3 nucleotides are TGTGCCAGCAGCTCACTCGGGGTCTATGGCTACACCTTC.

This rearrangement joins TRBV7-9 to TRBJ2-2; 8 positions match TRBD2. Germline CDR1 SEHNR, CDR2 FQNEAQ (reference sequence). CDR3 length equals 15 residues. With 3 bases clipped from V and 6 bases from J, the junction kept 6 bases outside the gene matches. The CDR3 DNA is TGTGCCAGCAGCTTGGGACTAGGGATCCCCGGGGAGCTGTTTTTT. The encoded protein is CASSLGLGIPGELFF.

The rearrangement links TRBV6-5 to TRBJ2-5; TRBD1 or TRBD2 may be the D gene (5 bases each). The CDR3 has 14 amino acids. The germline gives CDR1 MNHEY, CDR2 SVGAGI. Trimming removed 2 bases from V and 5 bases from J, with 12 bases in between. DNA of the CDR3: TGTGCCAGCAGTTACGGGGGACGTCCGGAGACCCAGTACTTC. This translates into CASSYGGRPETQYF.

J is TRBJ2-7 and V is TRBV2; the D gene could be TRBD1 or TRBD2 (5 bases each). The CDR3 loop spans 14 amino acids. Between the trimmed V and J ends, which lost 7 bases and 0 bases, there was a span of 13 bases. Germline-derived CDR1 and CDR2 are SNHLY and FYNNEI. This chain's CDR3 is CASTPGTLSYEQYF. CDR3 DNA sequence: TGTGCCAGCACCCCTGGGACCCTCTCCTACGAGCAGTACTTC. Complete variable domain (other parts from reference TRBV2 and TRBJ2-7): EPEVTQTPSHQVTQMGQEVILRCVPISNHLYFYWYRQILGQKVEFLVSFYNNEISEKSEIFDDQFSVERPDGSNFTLKIRSTKLEDSAMYFCASTPGTLSYEQYFGPGTRLTVT.

This chain links TRBV7-8 with TRBJ2-1; 8 bases match TRBD2. The CDR3 totals 17 residues. CDR1 is SGHVS and CDR2 is FQNEAQ in the germline V gene. Trimming took 0 bases from V and 3 from J; bases not matched to a gene: 7. The CDR3 protein is CASSLAGGTSRYNEQFF. The CDR3 DNA reads TGTGCCAGCAGCTTAGCGGGCGGGACTAGTCGCTACAATGAGCAGTTCTTC.

The chain uses TRBV28 and TRBJ1-4; possible D gene TRBD1, 6 bases. Deletions cut 8 bases from V and 7 bases from J, with 17 bases between. Germline loops: CDR1 MDHEN, CDR2 SYDVKM. The CDR3 has 14 residues. The CDR3 nucleotides are TGTGCCAGCCAGGGGCCGGGAGGCAGTGAAAAACTGTTTTTT. Amino acids: CASQGPGGSEKLFF.

This rearrangement joins TRBV27 to TRBJ2-2; 7 bases align to TRBD1. V dropped 6 bases and J dropped 5; count of bases not matched to a gene: 6. Germline V gene lookup returns CDR1 MNHEY and CDR2 SMNVEV (reference sequence). The CDR3 is 14 residues long. The CDR3 nucleotides are TGTGCCAGCAGGGGCACAGGGGCGACCGGGGAGCTGTTTTTT. Residues: CASRGTGATGELFF.

The rearrangement uses TRBV10-3 and TRBJ1-6, with 7 bases lining up with TRBD1. The V and J ends lost 10 bases and 10 bases, in that order; junction bases with no gene match: 19. The germline gives CDR1 ENHRY, CDR2 SYGVKD. The CDR3 spans 16 residues. The DNA for the CDR3 is TGTGCCACCGGAGGACCCTTAGTGGACAGGCGATCACCCCTCCACTTT. Protein product: CATGGPLVDRRSPLHF.